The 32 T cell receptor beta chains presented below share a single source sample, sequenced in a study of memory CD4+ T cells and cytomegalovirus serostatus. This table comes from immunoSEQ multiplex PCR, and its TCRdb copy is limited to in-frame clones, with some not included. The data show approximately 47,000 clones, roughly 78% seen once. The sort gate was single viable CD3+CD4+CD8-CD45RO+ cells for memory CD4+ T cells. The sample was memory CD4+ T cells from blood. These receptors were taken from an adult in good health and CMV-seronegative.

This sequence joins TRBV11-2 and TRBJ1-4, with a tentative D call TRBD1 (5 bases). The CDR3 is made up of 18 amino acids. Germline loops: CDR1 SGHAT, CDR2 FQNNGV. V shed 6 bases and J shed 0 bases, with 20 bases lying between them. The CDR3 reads CASRTLSGRDATNEKLFF. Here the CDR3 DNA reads TGTGCCAGCAGAACTCTATCGGGGCGAGATGCAACTAATGAAAAACTGTTTTTT.

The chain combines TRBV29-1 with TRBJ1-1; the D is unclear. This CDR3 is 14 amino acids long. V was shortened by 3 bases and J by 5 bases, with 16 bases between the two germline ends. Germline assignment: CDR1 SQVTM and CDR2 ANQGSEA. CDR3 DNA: TGCAGCGTTGATGGAGGGAGGGAAAGGACTGAAGCTTTCTTT. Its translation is CSVDGGRERTEAFF.

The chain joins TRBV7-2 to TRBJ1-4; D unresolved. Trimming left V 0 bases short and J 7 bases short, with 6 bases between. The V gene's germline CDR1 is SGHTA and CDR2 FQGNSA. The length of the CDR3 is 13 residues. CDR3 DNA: TGTGCCAGCAGCTTAGCGGTTCGTGAAAAACTGTTTTTT. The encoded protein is CASSLAVREKLFF.

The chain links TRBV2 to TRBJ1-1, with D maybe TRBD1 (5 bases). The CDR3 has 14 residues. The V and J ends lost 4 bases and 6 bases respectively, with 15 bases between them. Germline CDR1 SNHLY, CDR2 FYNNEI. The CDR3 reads CASSAAAGWAEAFF. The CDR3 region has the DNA TGTGCCAGCAGTGCGGCGGCAGGGTGGGCTGAAGCTTTCTTT.

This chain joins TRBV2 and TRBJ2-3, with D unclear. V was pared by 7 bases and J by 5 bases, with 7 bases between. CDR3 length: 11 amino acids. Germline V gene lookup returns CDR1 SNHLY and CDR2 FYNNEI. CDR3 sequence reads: CASKAKDTQYF. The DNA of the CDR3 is TGTGCCAGCAAGGCTAAAGATACGCAGTATTTT.

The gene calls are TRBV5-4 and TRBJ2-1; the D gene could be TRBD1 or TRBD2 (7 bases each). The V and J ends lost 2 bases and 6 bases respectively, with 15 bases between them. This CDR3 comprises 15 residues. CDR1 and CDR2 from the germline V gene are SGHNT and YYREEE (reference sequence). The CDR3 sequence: CASSLGGSGGNEQFF. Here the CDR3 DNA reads TGTGCCAGCAGCTTAGGGGGCTCGGGAGGCAATGAGCAGTTCTTC.

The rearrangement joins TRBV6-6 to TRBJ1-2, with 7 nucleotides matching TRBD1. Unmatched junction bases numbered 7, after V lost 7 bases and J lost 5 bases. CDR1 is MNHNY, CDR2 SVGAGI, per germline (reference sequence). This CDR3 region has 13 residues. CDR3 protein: CASTPTGEYGYTF. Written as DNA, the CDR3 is TGTGCCAGCACACCAACAGGGGAATATGGCTACACCTTC.

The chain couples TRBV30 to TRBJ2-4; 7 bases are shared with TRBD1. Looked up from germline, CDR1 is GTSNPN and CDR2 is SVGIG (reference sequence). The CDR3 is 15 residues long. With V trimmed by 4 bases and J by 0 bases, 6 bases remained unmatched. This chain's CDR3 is CAWNRQGLAKNIQYF. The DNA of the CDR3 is TGTGCCTGGAATCGACAGGGCCTAGCCAAAAACATTCAGTACTTC.

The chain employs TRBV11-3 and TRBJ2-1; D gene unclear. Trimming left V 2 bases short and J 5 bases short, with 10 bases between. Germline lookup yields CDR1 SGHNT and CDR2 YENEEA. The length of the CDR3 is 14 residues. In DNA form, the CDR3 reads TGTGCCAGCAGCTTAAAACCCCTTAACAATGAGCAGTTCTTC. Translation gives CASSLKPLNNEQFF.

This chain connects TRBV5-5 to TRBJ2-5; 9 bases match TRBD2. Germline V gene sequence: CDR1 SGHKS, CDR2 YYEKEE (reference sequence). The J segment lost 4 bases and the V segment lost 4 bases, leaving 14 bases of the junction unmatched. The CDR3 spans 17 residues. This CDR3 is CASSLTPSGKVAETQYF. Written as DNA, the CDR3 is TGTGCCAGCAGCCTAACGCCTAGCGGGAAGGTCGCAGAGACCCAGTACTTC.

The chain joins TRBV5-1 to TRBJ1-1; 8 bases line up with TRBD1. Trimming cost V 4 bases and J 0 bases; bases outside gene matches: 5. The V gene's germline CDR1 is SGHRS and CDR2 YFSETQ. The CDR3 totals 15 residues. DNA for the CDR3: TGCGCCAGCAGCCCATCGACAGGGGTGAACACTGAAGCTTTCTTT. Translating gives CASSPSTGVNTEAFF.

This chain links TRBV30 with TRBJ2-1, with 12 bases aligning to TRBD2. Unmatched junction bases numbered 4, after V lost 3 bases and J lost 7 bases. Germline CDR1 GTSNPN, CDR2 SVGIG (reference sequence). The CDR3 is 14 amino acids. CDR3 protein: CAWRYLAGGNEQFF. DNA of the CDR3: TGTGCCTGGAGGTACCTAGCGGGAGGGAATGAGCAGTTCTTC. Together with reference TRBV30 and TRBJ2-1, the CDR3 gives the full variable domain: SQTIHQWPATLVQPVGSPLSLECTVEGTSNPNLYWYRQAAGRGLQLLFYSVGIGQISSEVPQNLSASRPQDRQFILSSKKLLLSDSGFYLCAWRYLAGGNEQFFGPGTRLTVL.

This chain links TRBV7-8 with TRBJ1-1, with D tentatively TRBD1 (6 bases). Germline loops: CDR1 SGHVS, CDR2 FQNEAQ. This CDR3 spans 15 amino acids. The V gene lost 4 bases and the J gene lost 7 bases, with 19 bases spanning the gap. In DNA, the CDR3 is TGTGCCAGCAGCTCGAGGGGGACGGATGGTTATGAAGCTTTCTTT. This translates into CASSSRGTDGYEAFF.

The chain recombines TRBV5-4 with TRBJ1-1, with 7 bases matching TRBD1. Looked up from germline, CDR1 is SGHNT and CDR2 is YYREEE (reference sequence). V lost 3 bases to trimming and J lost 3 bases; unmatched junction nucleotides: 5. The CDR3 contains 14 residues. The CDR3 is CASSSGTAYTEAFF. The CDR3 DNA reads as TGTGCCAGCAGCTCCGGGACAGCATACACTGAAGCTTTCTTT.

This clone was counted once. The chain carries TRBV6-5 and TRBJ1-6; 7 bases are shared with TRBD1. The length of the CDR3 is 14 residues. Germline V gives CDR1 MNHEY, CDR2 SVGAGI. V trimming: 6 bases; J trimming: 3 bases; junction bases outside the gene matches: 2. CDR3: CASSRDSYNSPLHF. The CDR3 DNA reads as TGTGCCAGCAGCCGGGACAGCTATAATTCACCCCTCCACTTT.

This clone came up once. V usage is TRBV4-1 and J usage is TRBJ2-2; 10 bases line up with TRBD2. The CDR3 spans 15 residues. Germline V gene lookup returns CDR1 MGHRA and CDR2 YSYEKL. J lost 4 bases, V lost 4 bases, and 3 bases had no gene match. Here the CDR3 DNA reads TGCGCCAGCAGCCCCAAGCGGGGGGGCACCGGGGAGCTGTTTTTT. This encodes CASSPKRGGTGELFF.

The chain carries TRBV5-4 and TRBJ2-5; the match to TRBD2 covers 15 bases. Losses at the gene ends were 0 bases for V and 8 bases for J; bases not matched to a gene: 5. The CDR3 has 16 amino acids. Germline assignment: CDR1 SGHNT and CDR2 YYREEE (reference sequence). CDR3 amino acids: CASSLAGTSGRTTQYF. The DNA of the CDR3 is TGTGCCAGCAGCTTGGCCGGGACTAGCGGGAGGACAACCCAGTACTTC. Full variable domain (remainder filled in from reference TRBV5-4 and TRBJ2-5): ETGVTQSPTHLIKTRGQQVTLRCSSQSGHNTVSWYQQALGQGPQFIFQYYREEENGRGNFPPRFSGLQFPNYSSELNVNALELDDSALYLCASSLAGTSGRTTQYFGPGTRLLVL.

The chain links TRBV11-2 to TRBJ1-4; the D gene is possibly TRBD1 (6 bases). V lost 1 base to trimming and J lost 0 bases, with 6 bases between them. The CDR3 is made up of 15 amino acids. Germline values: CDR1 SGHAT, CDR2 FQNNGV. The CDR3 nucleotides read TGTGCCAGCAGCTTAGCAGGGGCAACTAATGAAAAACTGTTTTTT. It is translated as CASSLAGATNEKLFF.

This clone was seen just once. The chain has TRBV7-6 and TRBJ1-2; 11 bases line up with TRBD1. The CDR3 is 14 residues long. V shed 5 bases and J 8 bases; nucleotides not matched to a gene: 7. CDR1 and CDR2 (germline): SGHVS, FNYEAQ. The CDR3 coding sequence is TGTGCCAGCAGCCCAGGACAGGGGGCGTGGGGCTACACCTTC. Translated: CASSPGQGAWGYTF. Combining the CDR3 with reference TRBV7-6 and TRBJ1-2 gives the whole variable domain GAGVSQSPRYKVTKRGQDVALRCDPISGHVSLYWYRQALGQGPEFLTYFNYEAQQDKSGLPNDRFSAERPEGSISTLTIQRTEQRDSAMYRCASSPGQGAWGYTFGSGTRLTVV.

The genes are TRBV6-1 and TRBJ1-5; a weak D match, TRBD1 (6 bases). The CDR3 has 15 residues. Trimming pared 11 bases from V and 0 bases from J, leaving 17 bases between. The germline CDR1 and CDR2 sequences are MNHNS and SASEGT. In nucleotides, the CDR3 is TGTGCCGGGGGGCGAGGGGCATATAGCAATCAGCCCCAGCATTTT. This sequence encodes CAGGRGAYSNQPQHF.

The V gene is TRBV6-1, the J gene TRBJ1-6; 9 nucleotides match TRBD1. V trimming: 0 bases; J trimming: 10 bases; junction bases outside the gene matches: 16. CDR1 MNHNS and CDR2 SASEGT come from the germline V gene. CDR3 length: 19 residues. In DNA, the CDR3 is TGTGCCAGCAGTGAAGCGCACAGGACAGGGGCCCTTTATGGGTCACCCCTCCACTTT. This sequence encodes CASSEAHRTGALYGSPLHF.

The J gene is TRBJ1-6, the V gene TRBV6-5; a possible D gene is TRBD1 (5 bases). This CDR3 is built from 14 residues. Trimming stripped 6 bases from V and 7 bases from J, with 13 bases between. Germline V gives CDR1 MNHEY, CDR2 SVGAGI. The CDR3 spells CASRKGSGNSPLHF. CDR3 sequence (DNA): TGTGCCAGCAGAAAGGGGTCGGGAAATTCACCCCTCCACTTT.

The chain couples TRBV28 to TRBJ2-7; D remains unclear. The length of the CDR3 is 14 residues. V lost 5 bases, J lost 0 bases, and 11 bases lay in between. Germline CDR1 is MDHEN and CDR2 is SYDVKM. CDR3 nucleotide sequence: TGTGCCAGCAGTCTGACTCCGAGCTCCTACGAGCAGTACTTC. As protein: CASSLTPSSYEQYF.

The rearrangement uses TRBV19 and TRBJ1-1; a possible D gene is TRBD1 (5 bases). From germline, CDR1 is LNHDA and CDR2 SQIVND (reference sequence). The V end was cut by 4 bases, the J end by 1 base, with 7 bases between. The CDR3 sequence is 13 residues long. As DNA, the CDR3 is TGTGCCAGTAGTAGTGGACAGAACACTGAAGCTTTCTTT. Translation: CASSSGQNTEAFF.

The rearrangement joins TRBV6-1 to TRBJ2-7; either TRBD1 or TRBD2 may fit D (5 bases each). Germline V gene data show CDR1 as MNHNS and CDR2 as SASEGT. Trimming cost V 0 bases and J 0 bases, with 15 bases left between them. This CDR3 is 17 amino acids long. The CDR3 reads CASSEASGRGSSYEQYF. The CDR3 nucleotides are TGTGCCAGCAGTGAAGCGTCTGGTCGGGGCAGCTCCTACGAGCAGTACTTC.

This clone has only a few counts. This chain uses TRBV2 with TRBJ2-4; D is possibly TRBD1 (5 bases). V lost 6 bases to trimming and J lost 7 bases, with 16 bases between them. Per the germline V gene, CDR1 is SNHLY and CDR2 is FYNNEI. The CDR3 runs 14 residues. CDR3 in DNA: TGTGCCAGCAGGGACACATACCTTTGGAACATTCAGTACTTC. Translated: CASRDTYLWNIQYF.

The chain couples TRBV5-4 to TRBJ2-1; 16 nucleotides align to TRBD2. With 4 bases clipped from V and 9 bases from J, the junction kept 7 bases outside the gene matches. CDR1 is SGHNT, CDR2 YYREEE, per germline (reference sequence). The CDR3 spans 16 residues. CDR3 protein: CASSPGGLAGGGEQFF. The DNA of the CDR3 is TGTGCCAGCAGCCCTGGGGGACTAGCGGGAGGGGGTGAGCAGTTCTTC.

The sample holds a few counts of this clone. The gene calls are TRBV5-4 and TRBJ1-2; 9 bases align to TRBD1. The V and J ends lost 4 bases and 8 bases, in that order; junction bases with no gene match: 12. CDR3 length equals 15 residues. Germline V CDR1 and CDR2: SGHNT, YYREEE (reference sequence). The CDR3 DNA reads TGTGCCAGCAGCCCGGGGGACAGGGATTCGGGAGGCTACACCTTC. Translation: CASSPGDRDSGGYTF. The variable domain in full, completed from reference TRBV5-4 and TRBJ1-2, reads ETGVTQSPTHLIKTRGQQVTLRCSSQSGHNTVSWYQQALGQGPQFIFQYYREEENGRGNFPPRFSGLQFPNYSSELNVNALELDDSALYLCASSPGDRDSGGYTFGSGTRLTVV.

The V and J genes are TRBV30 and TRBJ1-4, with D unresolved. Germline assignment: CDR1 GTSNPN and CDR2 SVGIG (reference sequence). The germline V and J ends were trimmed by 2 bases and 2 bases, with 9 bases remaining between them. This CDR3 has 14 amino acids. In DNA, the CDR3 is TGTGCCTGGAGTCGTATCTCCACTAATGAAAAACTGTTTTTT. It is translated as CAWSRISTNEKLFF. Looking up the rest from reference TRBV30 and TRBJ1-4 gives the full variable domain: SQTIHQWPATLVQPVGSPLSLECTVEGTSNPNLYWYRQAAGRGLQLLFYSVGIGQISSEVPQNLSASRPQDRQFILSSKKLLLSDSGFYLCAWSRISTNEKLFFGSGTQLSVL.

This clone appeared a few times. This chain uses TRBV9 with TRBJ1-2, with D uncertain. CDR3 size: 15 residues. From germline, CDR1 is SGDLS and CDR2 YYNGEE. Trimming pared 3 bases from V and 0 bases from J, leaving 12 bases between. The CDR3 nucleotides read TGTGCCAGCAGCGAGAGTTTGACATCTAACTATGGCTACACCTTC. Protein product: CASSESLTSNYGYTF. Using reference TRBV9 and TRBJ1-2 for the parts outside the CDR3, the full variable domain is DSGVTQTPKHLITATGQRVTLRCSPRSGDLSVYWYQQSLDQGLQFLIQYYNGEERAKGNILERFSAQQFPDLHSELNLSSLELGDSALYFCASSESLTSNYGYTFGSGTRLTVV.

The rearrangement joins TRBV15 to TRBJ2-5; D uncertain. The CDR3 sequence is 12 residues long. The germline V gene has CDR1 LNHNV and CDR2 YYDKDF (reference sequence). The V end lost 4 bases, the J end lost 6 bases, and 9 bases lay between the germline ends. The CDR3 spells CATSNFLQTQYF. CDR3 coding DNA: TGTGCCACCAGCAATTTCCTCCAGACCCAGTACTTC.

The DNA of the CDR3 is TGTGCCAGCAGCGTACAGCCAGGGAGGAACACCGGGGAGCTGTTTTTT. This gives the protein CASSVQPGRNTGELFF. This chain links TRBV9 with TRBJ2-2, with D possibly called TRBD1 or TRBD2 (5 bases each). The CDR3 is 16 residues long. The V end lost 1 base, the J end lost 1 base, and 11 bases lay between the germline ends. Per germline, CDR1 SGDLS and CDR2 YYNGEE.